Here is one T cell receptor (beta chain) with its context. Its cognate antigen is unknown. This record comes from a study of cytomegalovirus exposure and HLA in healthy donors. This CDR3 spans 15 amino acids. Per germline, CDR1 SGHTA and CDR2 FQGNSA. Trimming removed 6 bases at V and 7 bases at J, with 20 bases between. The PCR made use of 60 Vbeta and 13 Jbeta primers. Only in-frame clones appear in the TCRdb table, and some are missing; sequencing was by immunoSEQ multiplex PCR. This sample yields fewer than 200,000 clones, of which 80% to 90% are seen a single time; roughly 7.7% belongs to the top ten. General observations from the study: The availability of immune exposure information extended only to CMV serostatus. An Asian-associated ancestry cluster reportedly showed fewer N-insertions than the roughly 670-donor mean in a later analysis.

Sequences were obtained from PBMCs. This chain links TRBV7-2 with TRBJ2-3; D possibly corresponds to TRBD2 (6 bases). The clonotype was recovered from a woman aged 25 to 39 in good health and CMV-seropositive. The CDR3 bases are TGTGCCAGCAGGGACCAAGCGGGTACGCGGAATACGCAGTATTTT. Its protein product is CASRDQAGTRNTQYF. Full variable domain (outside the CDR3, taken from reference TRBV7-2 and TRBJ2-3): GAGVSQSPSNKVTEKGKDVELRCDPISGHTALYWYRQSLGQGLEFLIYFQGNSAPDKSGLPSDRFSAERTGGSVSTLTIQRTQQEDSAVYLCASRDQAGTRNTQYFGPGTRLTVL.